This TCR beta chain was profiled in a study of beta chain features in type 1 diabetes. Turning to the study itself: Cells sorted and examined across all samples totaled more than 95,000,000.

This clone was seen a few times. Its antigen is as yet unknown. Overall study findings and caveats: Type 1 diabetes patients showed a moderate but significant shortening of TCRB CDR3s in all four CD4+ subsets. For patients and controls alike, PCR might favor shorter templates to the same degree. Fewer insertions but more deletions were seen at VDJ junctions in type 1 diabetes patients.

Expressed TCRB transcripts got sequenced, as all isolated RNA was reverse transcribed. Profiling relied on immunoSEQ multiplex PCR, and the TCRdb table lists in-frame clones only, not all of them. The sample shows over 500,000 clones, 15% of them seen only once. The CDR3 is made up of 16 amino acids. Between the trimmed V and J ends, which lost 1 base and 5 bases, there was a span of 15 bases. CDR1 LGHNA and CDR2 YSLEER come from the germline V gene. This receptor was taken from a man aged 18 to 29 in good health. The sequencing input was naive CD4+ T cells from blood. The chain uses TRBV4-3 and TRBJ2-1, with D perhaps assigned TRBD1 or TRBD2 (5 bases each). The CDR3 loop is CASSQVSWGSDNEQFF. The CDR3 region has the DNA TGCGCCAGCAGCCAAGTTAGTTGGGGGTCCGACAATGAGCAGTTCTTC.